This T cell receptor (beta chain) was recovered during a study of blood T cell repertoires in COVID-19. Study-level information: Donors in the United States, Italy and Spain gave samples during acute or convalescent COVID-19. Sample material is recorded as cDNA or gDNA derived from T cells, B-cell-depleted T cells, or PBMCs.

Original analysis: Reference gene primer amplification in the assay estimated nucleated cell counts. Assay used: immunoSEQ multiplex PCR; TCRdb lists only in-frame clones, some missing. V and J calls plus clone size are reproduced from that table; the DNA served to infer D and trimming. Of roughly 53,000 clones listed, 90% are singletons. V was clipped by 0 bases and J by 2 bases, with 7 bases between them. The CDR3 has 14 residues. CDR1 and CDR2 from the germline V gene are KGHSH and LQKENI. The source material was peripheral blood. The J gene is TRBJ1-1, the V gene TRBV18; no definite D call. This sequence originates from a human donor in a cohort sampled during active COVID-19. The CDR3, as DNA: TGTGCCAGCTCACCACCGGCGGTTAACACTGAAGCTTTCTTT. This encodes CASSPPAVNTEAFF. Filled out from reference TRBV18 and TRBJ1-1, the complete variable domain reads NAGVMQNPRHLVRRRGQEARLRCSPMKGHSHVYWYRQLPEEGLKFMVYLQKENIIDESGMPKERFSAEFPKEGPSILRIQQVVRGDSAAYFCASSPPAVNTEAFFGQGTRLTVV.